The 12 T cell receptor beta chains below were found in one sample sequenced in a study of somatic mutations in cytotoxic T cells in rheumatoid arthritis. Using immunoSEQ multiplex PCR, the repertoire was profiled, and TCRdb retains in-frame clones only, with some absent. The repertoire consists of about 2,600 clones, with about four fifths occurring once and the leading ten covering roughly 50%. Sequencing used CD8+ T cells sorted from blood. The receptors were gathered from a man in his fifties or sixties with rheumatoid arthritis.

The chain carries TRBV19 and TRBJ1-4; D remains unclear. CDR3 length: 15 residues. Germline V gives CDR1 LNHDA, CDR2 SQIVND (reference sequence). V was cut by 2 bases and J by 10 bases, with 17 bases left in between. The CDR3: CASSIIPQTGGKLFF. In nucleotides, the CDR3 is TGTGCCAGTAGTATAATACCCCAGACTGGTGGAAAACTGTTTTTT. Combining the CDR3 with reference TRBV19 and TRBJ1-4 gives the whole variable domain DGGITQSPKYLFRKEGQNVTLSCEQNLNHDAMYWYRQDPGQGLRLIYYSQIVNDFQKGDIAEGYSVSREKKESFPLTVTSAQKNPTAFYLCASSIIPQTGGKLFFGSGTQLSVL.

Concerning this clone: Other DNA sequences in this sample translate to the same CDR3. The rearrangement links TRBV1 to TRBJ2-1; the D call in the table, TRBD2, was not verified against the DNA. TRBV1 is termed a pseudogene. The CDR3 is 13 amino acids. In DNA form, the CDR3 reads TGTACCAGCAGCCATGAGAACCGGGGTTACCAGTTCTTC. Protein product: CTSSHENRGYQFF.

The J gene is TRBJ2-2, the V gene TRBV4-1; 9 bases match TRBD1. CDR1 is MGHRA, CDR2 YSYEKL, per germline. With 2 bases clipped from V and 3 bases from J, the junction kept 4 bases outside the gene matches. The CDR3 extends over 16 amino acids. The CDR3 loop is CASSQKGQGYTGELFF. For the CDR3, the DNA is TGCGCCAGCAGCCAAAAAGGACAGGGGTACACCGGGGAGCTGTTTTTT.

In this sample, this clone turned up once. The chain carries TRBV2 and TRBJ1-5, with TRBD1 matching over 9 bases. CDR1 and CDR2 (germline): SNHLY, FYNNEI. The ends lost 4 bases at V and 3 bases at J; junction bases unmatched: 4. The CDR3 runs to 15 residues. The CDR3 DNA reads TGTGCCAGCAGTGCCGGGACAGGGAACAATCAGCCCCAGCATTTT. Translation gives CASSAGTGNNQPQHF.

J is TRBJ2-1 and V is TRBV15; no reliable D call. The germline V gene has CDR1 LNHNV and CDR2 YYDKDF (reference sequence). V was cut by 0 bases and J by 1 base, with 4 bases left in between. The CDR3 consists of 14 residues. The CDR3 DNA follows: TGTGCCACCAGCAGAGACGGTTCCTACAATGAGCAGTTCTTC. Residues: CATSRDGSYNEQFF.

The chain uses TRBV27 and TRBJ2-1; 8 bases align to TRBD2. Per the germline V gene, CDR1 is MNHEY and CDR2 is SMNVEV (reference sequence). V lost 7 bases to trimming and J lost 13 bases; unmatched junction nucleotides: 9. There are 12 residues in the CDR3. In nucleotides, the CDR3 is TGTGCCAGCACCACCCCCCGGGGGGGTCAGTTCTTC. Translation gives CASTTPRGGQFF.

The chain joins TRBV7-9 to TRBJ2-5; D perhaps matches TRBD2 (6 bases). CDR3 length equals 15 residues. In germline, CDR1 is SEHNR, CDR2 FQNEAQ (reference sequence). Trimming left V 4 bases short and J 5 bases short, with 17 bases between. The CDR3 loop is CASSSGEGPRETQYF. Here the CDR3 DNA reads TGTGCCAGCAGCTCGGGAGAGGGCCCTCGGGAGACCCAGTACTTC. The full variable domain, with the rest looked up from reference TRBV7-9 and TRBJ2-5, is DTGVSQNPRHKITKRGQNVTFRCDPISEHNRLYWYRQTLGQGPEFLTYFQNEAQLEKSRLLSDRFSAERPKGSFSTLEIQRTEQGDSAMYLCASSSGEGPRETQYFGPGTRLLVL.

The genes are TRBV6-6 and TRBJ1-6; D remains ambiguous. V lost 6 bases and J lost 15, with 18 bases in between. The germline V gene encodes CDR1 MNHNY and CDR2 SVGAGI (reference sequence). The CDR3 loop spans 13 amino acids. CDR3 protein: CASSPKKQVGLHF. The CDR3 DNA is TGTGCCAGCAGCCCCAAAAAGCAGGTCGGCCTCCACTTT.

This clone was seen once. The CDR3 DNA reads TGTGCCAGCAGTTACTCTGACAGGAACGAGCAGTACTTC. Translation gives CASSYSDRNEQYF. The rearrangement uses TRBV6-6 and TRBJ2-7; possibly TRBD1 for D (6 bases). The V gene's germline CDR1 is MNHNY and CDR2 SVGAGI (reference sequence). Between the trimmed V and J ends, which lost 0 bases and 5 bases, there was a span of 8 bases. The length of the CDR3 is 13 residues.

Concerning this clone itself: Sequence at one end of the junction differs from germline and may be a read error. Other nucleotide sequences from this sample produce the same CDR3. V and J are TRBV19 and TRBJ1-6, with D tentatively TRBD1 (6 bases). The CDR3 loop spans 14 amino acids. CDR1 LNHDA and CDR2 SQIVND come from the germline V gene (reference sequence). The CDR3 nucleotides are TGTGCCAGTTGTATACAGGGTGATAATTCCCCCCTCCACTTT. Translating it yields CASCIQGDNSPLHF.

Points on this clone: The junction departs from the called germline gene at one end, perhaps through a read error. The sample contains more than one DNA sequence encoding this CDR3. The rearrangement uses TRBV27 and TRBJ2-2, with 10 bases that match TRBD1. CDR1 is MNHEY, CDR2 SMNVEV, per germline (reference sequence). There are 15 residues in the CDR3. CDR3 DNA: TGTGCCAGCAGTTTGACAGGGGGCAACACTGGGGAGCTGTTTTTT. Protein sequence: CASSLTGGNTGELFF.

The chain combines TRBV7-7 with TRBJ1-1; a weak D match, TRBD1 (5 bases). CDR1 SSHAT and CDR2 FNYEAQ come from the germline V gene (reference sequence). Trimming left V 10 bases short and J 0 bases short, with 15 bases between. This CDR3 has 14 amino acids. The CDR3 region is CATFGGPLNTEAFF. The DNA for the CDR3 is TGTGCCACCTTCGGGGGACCTTTGAACACTGAAGCTTTCTTT.